These 19 T cell receptor beta chains share one sample of origin, sequenced in a study of blood T cell repertoires in COVID-19. Clones were read by immunoSEQ multiplex PCR, and TCRdb kept only the in-frame ones, dropping some. The data show approximately 180,000 clones, more than 70% seen once. The sample taken for sequencing was peripheral blood. The receptor source for this set is a person aged 65 to 85 with COVID-19, enrolled during active disease.

The CDR3 bases are TGTGCCAGCAGCGAACAGGGTTCCAATTCACCCCTCCACTTT. Translation gives CASSEQGSNSPLHF. The gene calls are TRBV9 and TRBJ1-6; TRBD1 is a possible D gene (6 bases). V shed 3 bases and J shed 7 bases, with 11 bases lying between them. The CDR3 is made up of 14 amino acids. Germline values: CDR1 SGDLS, CDR2 YYNGEE.

The rearrangement joins TRBV11-2 to TRBJ1-4, with 11 bases that match TRBD1. V was clipped by 4 bases and J by 8 bases; unmatched bases: 12. The CDR3 totals 17 residues. CDR1 is SGHAT, CDR2 FQNNGV, per germline. The CDR3 DNA sequence: TGTGCCAGCAGCTCCATCCCCGGGACAGGGGGAGGAGAAAAACTGTTTTTT. This gives the protein CASSSIPGTGGGEKLFF.

The J gene is TRBJ2-1, the V gene TRBV4-2; D not resolved. The CDR3 runs to 14 residues. Looked up from germline, CDR1 is LGHNA and CDR2 is YNFKEQ. Trimming removed 0 bases from V and 6 bases from J, with 9 bases in between. The CDR3 coding sequence is TGTGCCAGCAGCCAAGATCCATTCGGCAATGAGCAGTTCTTC. Translating it yields CASSQDPFGNEQFF.

The rearrangement joins TRBV19 to TRBJ1-1; a possible D gene is TRBD1 (6 bases). The CDR3 loop spans 14 amino acids. The V end was cut by 11 bases, the J end by 0 bases, with 16 bases between. CDR1 LNHDA and CDR2 SQIVND come from the germline V gene (reference sequence). CDR3 DNA sequence: TGTGCCTCCAGGGGTTGGTTCATGAACACTGAAGCTTTCTTT. Amino acid sequence: CASRGWFMNTEAFF.

This clone was observed a few times. The J gene is TRBJ2-7, the V gene TRBV3-1 (or the pseudogene TRBV3-2); 9 nucleotides align to TRBD2. The V segment lost 4 bases and the J segment 1 base; nucleotides outside the gene matches: 2. This CDR3 is built from 14 residues. CDR1 and CDR2 (germline): LGHDT, YNNKEL (reference sequence). DNA of the CDR3: TGTGCCAGCAGCCCTAGCGGGGTGTCCTACGAGCAGTACTTC. Protein product: CASSPSGVSYEQYF.

This chain uses TRBV7-9 with TRBJ2-5; D remains ambiguous. Deletions cut 3 bases from V and 0 bases from J, with 8 bases between. The CDR3 contains 14 residues. Germline V CDR1 and CDR2: SEHNR, FQNEAQ (reference sequence). The CDR3 bases are TGTGCCAGCAGCTTTCCACAGTACCAAGAGACCCAGTACTTC. It yields the protein CASSFPQYQETQYF.

The rearrangement joins TRBV28 to TRBJ1-5; D is uncertain. The germline CDR1 and CDR2 sequences are MDHEN and SYDVKM. Trimming cost V 7 bases and J 4 bases, with 8 bases left between them. The CDR3 covers 12 residues. The CDR3 spells CASNTLNQPQHF. CDR3 in DNA: TGTGCCAGCAACACCCTTAATCAGCCCCAGCATTTT.

This chain uses TRBV4-1 with TRBJ1-5, with 7 bases that match TRBD1. The germline gives CDR1 MGHRA, CDR2 YSYEKL. The CDR3 has 16 residues. J gave up 5 bases and V 2 bases, and 9 bases lay outside the gene matches. The CDR3 spells CASSQQQRTGHQPQHF. The CDR3 DNA follows: TGCGCCAGCAGCCAACAACAGCGGACAGGCCATCAGCCCCAGCATTTT.

The gene calls are TRBV7-8 and TRBJ1-4; a weak D match, TRBD1 (5 bases). The CDR3 extends over 15 amino acids. V was pared by 1 base and J by 4 bases, with 10 bases between. Germline CDR1 reads SGHVS; CDR2 reads FQNEAQ. DNA for the CDR3: TGTGCCAGCAGCTTAGATCGGGGGATTAATGAAAAACTGTTTTTT. It codes for CASSLDRGINEKLFF.

This clone was seen once. The chain joins TRBV7-9 to TRBJ2-7; TRBD2 agrees at 12 bases. The germline gives CDR1 SEHNR, CDR2 FQNEAQ (reference sequence). This CDR3 is 14 amino acids long. Trimming cost V 5 bases and J 6 bases; bases outside gene matches: 5. The CDR3, as DNA: TGTGCCAGCAGCCTCGGACTAGCGGGAATCGAGCAGTACTTC. Amino acid sequence: CASSLGLAGIEQYF.

The chain has TRBV5-4 and TRBJ1-3, with 12 bases lining up with TRBD1. The CDR3 runs to 16 residues. Per germline, CDR1 SGHNT and CDR2 YYREEE (reference sequence). Unmatched junction bases numbered 7, after V lost 4 bases and J lost 5 bases. The CDR3 is CASSGGGQGARNTIYF. CDR3 bases: TGTGCCAGCAGCGGCGGGGGACAGGGGGCCAGAAACACCATATATTTT.

This CDR3 reads CATSPWTGGTEAFF. CDR3 coding DNA: TGTGCCACCAGCCCTTGGACAGGGGGTACTGAAGCTTTCTTT. This chain uses TRBV15 with TRBJ1-1; 10 bases are a match to TRBD1. V dropped 5 bases and J dropped 5; count of bases not matched to a gene: 5. The CDR3 sequence is 14 residues long. Germline values: CDR1 LNHNV, CDR2 YYDKDF (reference sequence).

J is TRBJ1-6 and V is TRBV5-1; TRBD1 is a possible D gene (6 bases). This CDR3 spans 15 amino acids. Deletions cut 0 bases from V and 10 bases from J, with 14 bases between. CDR1 SGHRS and CDR2 YFSETQ come from the germline V gene. The DNA for the CDR3 is TGCGCCAGCAGCTTGGGGGGGCAGGATCTCTCACCCCTCCACTTT. Translation: CASSLGGQDLSPLHF.

The chain is built from TRBV5-4 and TRBJ2-7; 12 positions match TRBD1. The CDR3 has 15 amino acids. V trimming: 4 bases; J trimming: 3 bases; junction bases outside the gene matches: 5. In germline, CDR1 is SGHNT, CDR2 YYREEE (reference sequence). The CDR3 here is CASSGGTGGVYEQYF. CDR3 DNA: TGTGCCAGCAGCGGAGGGACAGGGGGCGTCTACGAGCAGTACTTC.

This clone was seen only once. The chain uses TRBV19 and TRBJ1-4; 9 bases align to TRBD1. J gave up 1 base and V 7 bases, and 7 bases lay outside the gene matches. CDR1 is LNHDA and CDR2 is SQIVND in the germline V gene (reference sequence). The CDR3 sequence is 16 residues long. CDR3 amino acids: CASTPKTGGTNEKLFF. The CDR3 region has the DNA TGTGCCAGTACCCCAAAGACAGGGGGAACTAATGAAAAACTGTTTTTT.

The rearrangement uses TRBV27 and TRBJ2-1, with 10 bases lining up with TRBD1. Looked up from germline, CDR1 is MNHEY and CDR2 is SMNVEV (reference sequence). Losses at the gene ends were 3 bases for V and 2 bases for J; bases not matched to a gene: 1. The CDR3 extends over 15 amino acids. In nucleotides, the CDR3 is TGTGCCAGCAGTTTGGACAGGGGGGCCTACAATGAGCAGTTCTTC. Translation gives CASSLDRGAYNEQFF.

The chain carries TRBV13 and TRBJ1-4; no reliable D call. V lost 1 base and J lost 3, with 6 bases in between. Germline V gene data show CDR1 as PRHDT and CDR2 as FYEKMQ (reference sequence). CDR3 size: 14 residues. This CDR3 reads CASSLVTANEKLFF. CDR3 sequence (DNA): TGTGCCAGCAGCTTAGTAACGGCTAATGAAAAACTGTTTTTT.

The V call is TRBV4-1, the J call TRBJ2-5; 7 nucleotides match TRBD1. V shed 1 base, J shed 7 bases, and the junction held 12 bases outside the gene matches. CDR3 length: 16 residues. The germline gives CDR1 MGHRA, CDR2 YSYEKL. The CDR3 reads CASSQVVRQGVGTQYF. The CDR3 nucleotides are TGCGCCAGCAGCCAAGTGGTTCGGCAGGGGGTTGGGACCCAGTACTTC.

The gene calls are TRBV6-5 and TRBJ1-6; 8 bases match TRBD1. The germline V gene encodes CDR1 MNHEY and CDR2 SVGAGI. V dropped 5 bases and J dropped 14; count of bases not matched to a gene: 11. The CDR3 extends over 14 amino acids. CDR3 protein: CASSRGTGPLSLHF. The DNA for the CDR3 is TGTGCCAGCAGTCGCGGGACAGGACCCCTTTCCCTCCACTTT.